The 18 T cell receptor beta chains below all came from one sample that was sequenced in a study of T cells in women clearing cervical HPV infection. Data came from immunoSEQ multiplex PCR; TCRdb stores just in-frame clones and leaves some out. The sample features approximately 21,000 clones, with 2% to 3% in its top ten. The sample consisted of blood buffy coat. Receptors originate from a woman between 18 and 70 years old with a cervical HPV16 infection that either progressed to CIN3+ or cleared (not recorded which).

With respect to this clone: The read finishes 3 residues shy of the CDR3 end, and the germline J gene is used to complete it. The rearrangement uses TRBV10-2 and TRBJ1-1; TRBD1 aligns across 7 bases. This CDR3 region has 15 residues. The V gene end was trimmed by 5 bases and the J gene end by 0 bases; junction bases not matched to a gene: 6. Germline CDR1 and CDR2: WSHSY and SAAADI. CDR3 region: CASSKRQGVNTEAFF. The part of the CDR3 DNA that was read is TGCGCCAGCAGTAAAAGACAGGGCGTGAACACTGAA.

As concerns this clone: The DNA ends 3 residues before the CDR3 does, and the rest of the CDR3 is filled in from the germline J gene. This rearrangement joins TRBV5-5 to TRBJ1-4, with 11 bases identical to TRBD1. The length of the CDR3 is 14 residues. Looked up from germline, CDR1 is SGHKS and CDR2 is YYEKEE (reference sequence). The sequenced CDR3 bases are TGTGCCAGCAGCAGGGACAGGGGGAATTCACCA. Its translation: CASSRDRGNSP. The complete CDR3 sequence is CASSRDRGNSPLFF.

A remark on this clone: The sequence runs out 3 residues before the end of the CDR3; the remainder is reconstructed from the germline J gene. The sample holds other DNA sequences that translate to the same CDR3. The chain has TRBV5-1 and TRBJ1-3, with D possibly TRBD1 on 6 matching bases. Germline values: CDR1 SGHRS, CDR2 YFSETQ. With 1 base removed from V and 7 bases from J, the gap between germline ends came to 12 bases. The CDR3 extends over 14 amino acids. The CDR3 protein is CASSLSGDVNTIYF. The DNA read from the CDR3 is TGCGCCAGCAGCTTGTCAGGGGATGTCAACACC.

Turning to this clone: The CDR3 end lies 3 residues beyond the end of the read and is filled in from the germline J gene. The chain joins TRBV20-1 to TRBJ2-3, with 14 bases matching TRBD2. The CDR3 runs 18 residues. The germline V gene encodes CDR1 DFQATT and CDR2 SNEGSKA (reference sequence). V shed 1 base and J 5 bases; nucleotides not matched to a gene: 11. The CDR3 here is CSARVLRLAGGRGDTQYF. The DNA read from the CDR3 is TGCAGTGCTAGAGTTCTCCGACTAGCGGGGGGGCGAGGAGATACG.

Turning to this clone: The CDR3 end is not reached by the read, which stops 3 residues before it; the germline J gene fills it in. The chain carries TRBV28 and TRBJ2-7; 9 nucleotides match TRBD2. The length of the CDR3 is 19 residues. From germline, CDR1 is MDHEN and CDR2 SYDVKM. After removal of 2 bases from V and 0 bases from J, the junction contained 14 bases not matched to a gene. The CDR3 loop is CASSLPDPASGRLSYEQYF. The CDR3 bases that were read are TGTGCCAGCAGTTTACCCGACCCCGCCAGCGGGAGGCTCTCCTACGAG.

CDR3 region: CASSLGQARDTIYF. The CDR3 bases that were read are TGCGCCAGCAGCTTGGGGCAGGCGAGAGACACC. V and J are TRBV5-1 and TRBJ1-3; D not certain. The read terminates 3 residues ahead of where the CDR3 ends, so the germline J gene completes it. With 0 bases removed from V and 8 bases from J, the gap between germline ends came to 12 bases. The CDR3 spans 14 residues. The V gene's germline CDR1 is SGHRS and CDR2 YFSETQ.

About this clone: The read ends 3 residues before the CDR3 terminus; that terminus is restored from the germline J gene. The genes are TRBV13 and TRBJ2-7, with a weak D call TRBD2 (6 bases). CDR3 size: 12 residues. Trimming pared 4 bases from V and 5 bases from J, leaving 9 bases between. Germline assignment: CDR1 PRHDT and CDR2 FYEKMQ (reference sequence). CDR3 DNA (partial): TGTGCCAGCAGCTGGAGGGGAGACGAG. Protein product: CASSWRGDE. The full-length CDR3 reads as CASSWRGDEQYF. The entire variable domain, with the rest obtained from reference TRBV13 and TRBJ2-7, is as follows: AAGVIQSPRHLIKEKRETATLKCYPIPRHDTVYWYQQGPGQDPQFLISFYEKMQSDKGSIPDRFSAQQFSDYHSELNMSSLELGDSALYFCASSWRGDEQYFGPGTRLTVT.

Notes on this clone: The sequence runs out 3 residues before the end of the CDR3; the remainder is reconstructed from the germline J gene. The chain has TRBV5-1 and TRBJ2-7, with D possibly being TRBD1 (5 bases). CDR3 length: 17 residues. Trimming removed 0 bases at V and 2 bases at J, with 18 bases between. The germline gives CDR1 SGHRS, CDR2 YFSETQ. CDR3 loop: CASSLAGVKDIPYEQYF. Partial CDR3 DNA: TGCGCCAGCAGCTTGGCAGGTGTTAAGGACATTCCCTACGAG. Based on the CDR3 plus reference TRBV5-1 and TRBJ2-7, the full variable domain is KAGVTQTPRYLIKTRGQQVTLSCSPISGHRSVSWYQQTPGQGLQFLFEYFSETQRNKGNFPGRFSGRQFSNSRSEMNVSTLELGDSALYLCASSLAGVKDIPYEQYFGPGTRLTVT.

As to this clone: The read ends 3 residues early relative to the CDR3; the germline J gene fills the gap. The chain uses TRBV11-2 and TRBJ1-5; D is possibly TRBD1 (5 bases). V lost 5 bases, J lost 6 bases, and 17 bases lay in between. Germline-derived CDR1 and CDR2 are SGHAT and FQNNGV. The CDR3 length is 15 residues. Here the CDR3 reads CASSPVYRRSQPQHF. CDR3 DNA, as far as it was read: TGTGCCAGCAGCCCCGTGTACAGGAGAAGTCAGCCC.

Remarks on this clone: The CDR3 end lies 3 residues beyond the end of the read and is filled in from the germline J gene. The chain employs TRBV5-1 and TRBJ2-7, with TRBD2 matching 7 bases. The CDR3 contains 14 residues. CDR1 and CDR2 from the germline V gene are SGHRS and YFSETQ. The junction had 5 bases not matched to a gene; V was cut back by 4 bases and J by 1 base. CDR3 residues: CASSLSGRSYEQYF. Incomplete CDR3 DNA: TGCGCCAGCAGCCTTAGCGGGCGTTCCTACGAG. The full variable domain, with the rest looked up from reference TRBV5-1 and TRBJ2-7, is KAGVTQTPRYLIKTRGQQVTLSCSPISGHRSVSWYQQTPGQGLQFLFEYFSETQRNKGNFPGRFSGRQFSNSRSEMNVSTLELGDSALYLCASSLSGRSYEQYFGPGTRLTVT.

As to this clone: The observed sequence ends 3 residues before the CDR3 terminus, with the missing tail filled in from the germline J gene. The chain is built from TRBV28 and TRBJ1-6; D might be TRBD1 (5 bases). The germline V gene has CDR1 MDHEN and CDR2 SYDVKM. The CDR3 totals 13 residues. V was pared by 2 bases and J by 6 bases, with 5 bases between. The CDR3 DNA, read in part, is TGTGCCAGCAGTTTAGACAGTAATTCACCC. Amino acids: CASSLDSNSP. The whole CDR3 region reads CASSLDSNSPLHF.

With regard to this clone: The CDR3 goes on 3 residues after the read ends, and that part is filled in from the germline J gene. The chain uses TRBV5-1 and TRBJ2-7, with 7 positions matching TRBD1. After removal of 3 bases from V and 3 bases from J, the junction contained 12 bases not matched to a gene. This CDR3 region has 16 residues. The germline V gene encodes CDR1 SGHRS and CDR2 YFSETQ. The CDR3 is CASSSGTGVRGYEQYF. The sequenced part of the CDR3 DNA is TGCGCCAGCAGCTCGGGAACAGGGGTAAGAGGCTACGAG.

This clone registers medium-sized by frequency. The sequence runs out 3 residues before the end of the CDR3; the remainder is reconstructed from the germline J gene. V usage is TRBV7-3 and J usage is TRBJ1-4, with 7 positions matching TRBD1. The CDR3 covers 15 residues. Looked up from germline, CDR1 is SGHTA and CDR2 is FQGTGA. Trimming took 1 base from V and 8 from J; bases not matched to a gene: 7. Partial CDR3 DNA: TGTGCCAGCAGCTTAAAAGGTCAGGGGGTAGAAAAA. This codes for CASSLKGQGVEK. The CDR3 in its entirety is CASSLKGQGVEKLFF. The full variable domain, its missing parts supplied by reference TRBV7-3 and TRBJ1-4, is GAGVSQTPSNKVTEKGKYVELRCDPISGHTALYWYRQSLGQGPEFLIYFQGTGAADDSGLPNDRFFAVRPEGSVSTLKIQRTERGDSAVYLCASSLKGQGVEKLFFGSGTQLSVL.

This clone registers medium-sized (0.01 to 0.1%) by frequency. Partial CDR3 DNA: TGCAGTGCTAGAGATTCCCTCTTGAGCACAGATACG. It yields the protein CSARDSLLSTDT. The entire CDR3 sequence reads CSARDSLLSTDTQYF. The chain links TRBV20-1 to TRBJ2-3; unclear D gene. From the germline J gene comes the end of the CDR3, since the read stops 3 residues before it. Germline V CDR1 and CDR2: DFQATT, SNEGSKA (reference sequence). This CDR3 is built from 15 residues. V lost 0 bases, J lost 0 bases, and 10 bases lay in between.

Details on this clone: The sequence runs out 3 residues before the end of the CDR3; the remainder is reconstructed from the germline J gene. Other DNA sequences in the sample encode the same CDR3. The rearrangement joins TRBV19 to TRBJ1-3; no clear D gene. The germline V gene has CDR1 LNHDA and CDR2 SQIVND (reference sequence). The CDR3 loop spans 16 amino acids. V lost 3 bases to trimming and J lost 0 bases, with 12 bases between them. Incomplete CDR3 DNA: TGTGCCAGTAGTATCAAGACACTCCGCTCTGGAAACACC. Protein: CASSIKTLRSGNT. The entire CDR3 sequence reads CASSIKTLRSGNTIYF.

A word on this clone: The read falls 3 residues short of the CDR3 end, and the missing part is taken from the germline J gene. This chain joins TRBV2 and TRBJ2-5; D possibly corresponds to TRBD1 (5 bases). CDR1 SNHLY and CDR2 FYNNEI come from the germline V gene. The ends were cut back, 6 bases at V and 4 bases at J, with 15 bases in the middle. CDR3 size: 14 residues. The CDR3 sequence: CASRPQGYVETQYF. The sequenced CDR3 bases are TGTGCCAGCAGGCCCCAGGGCTACGTAGAGACC.

The CDR3 reads CASSEQAFKNSPLHF. The covered CDR3 bases are TGTGCCAGCAGTGAACAGGCATTTAAGAATTCACCC. The chain uses TRBV6-1 and TRBJ1-6; unclear D gene. The read comes to an end 3 residues before the CDR3 does, leaving the germline J gene to fill in the end. Trimming took off 2 bases at V and 7 bases at J, with 12 bases between the two ends. The CDR3 contains 15 residues. CDR1 and CDR2 (germline): MNHNS, SASEGT.

Details on this clone: Read data end 3 residues before the CDR3 end; the end is taken from the germline J gene. This chain links TRBV7-6 with TRBJ2-2, with TRBD1 identical over 7 bases. This CDR3 contains 18 residues. The germline CDR1 and CDR2 sequences are SGHVS and FNYEAQ. Incomplete CDR3 DNA: TGTGCCAGCAGTCCCACCGGGACAGCTTTCTCTGGGGCCAACGTG. Its translation is CASSPTGTAFSGANV. The complete CDR3 protein is CASSPTGTAFSGANVLFF.